These 31 T cell receptor beta chains originate from one sample sequenced in a study of T cell responses to AZD1222 COVID-19 vaccine. Profiling relied on immunoSEQ multiplex PCR, and the TCRdb table lists in-frame clones only, not all of them. The sample has 100,000 to 150,000 clones, around 88% seen once. The specimen was peripheral blood, collected on day 0 of MenACWY control vaccination. The receptors stem from an adult in good health.

The V and J genes are TRBV5-1 and TRBJ2-2; the match to TRBD2 covers 8 bases. Germline-derived CDR1 and CDR2 are SGHRS and YFSETQ. Trimming took 6 bases from V and 7 from J; bases not matched to a gene: 5. The length of the CDR3 is 13 residues. The CDR3 DNA reads as TGCGCCAGCAAGACTAGCGAAAACGGGGAGCTGTTTTTT. Protein sequence: CASKTSENGELFF.

In DNA, the CDR3 is TGTGCCAGCAGGGAGAACACTGAAGCTTTCTTT. This translates into CASRENTEAFF. The chain uses TRBV2 and TRBJ1-1, with D hard to call. Trimming stripped 6 bases from V and 1 base from J, with 3 bases between. The CDR3 is 11 residues long. The germline gives CDR1 SNHLY, CDR2 FYNNEI.

The rearrangement uses TRBV18 and TRBJ2-1; TRBD2 might be the D (5 bases). V was trimmed by 0 bases and J by 0 bases, leaving 9 bases between them. The CDR3 runs 16 residues. Looked up from germline, CDR1 is KGHSH and CDR2 is LQKENI. The CDR3 bases are TGTGCCAGCTCACCACCGGGAGCAGGCTCCTACAATGAGCAGTTCTTC. Its translation is CASSPPGAGSYNEQFF.

The rearrangement joins TRBV5-1 to TRBJ2-1; TRBD2 matches 8 bases. The J segment lost 8 bases and the V segment lost 3 bases, leaving 10 bases of the junction unmatched. Germline CDR1 SGHRS, CDR2 YFSETQ. The CDR3 contains 15 residues. The CDR3 region is CASSSPGLDLYEQFF. For the CDR3, the DNA is TGCGCCAGCAGCTCCCCGGGACTAGATCTCTATGAGCAGTTCTTC.

CDR3 residues: CASSVAGGLFQETQYF. The DNA of the CDR3 is TGTGCCAGCAGCGTAGCGGGAGGGCTCTTCCAAGAGACCCAGTACTTC. The rearrangement links TRBV9 to TRBJ2-5; 8 nucleotides align to TRBD2. This CDR3 comprises 16 residues. Germline V gene sequence: CDR1 SGDLS, CDR2 YYNGEE. Trimming removed 0 bases from V and 1 base from J; junction bases left unmatched: 5.

The chain uses TRBV7-8 and TRBJ2-7, with TRBD1 identical over 8 bases. The trim removed 5 bases at V and 5 bases at J, leaving 11 bases unmatched. Per the germline V gene, CDR1 is SGHVS and CDR2 is FQNEAQ. The CDR3 runs to 15 residues. CDR3: CASSPPGRGRNEQYF. CDR3 bases: TGTGCCAGCAGCCCTCCGGGCAGGGGGCGGAACGAGCAGTACTTC.

This rearrangement joins TRBV28 to TRBJ1-5, with TRBD1 identical over 8 bases. There are 13 residues in the CDR3. With 6 bases clipped from V and 6 bases from J, the junction kept 4 bases outside the gene matches. CDR1 MDHEN and CDR2 SYDVKM come from the germline V gene. The CDR3 DNA sequence: TGTGCCAGCAGACTACAGGGGGGTCAGCCCCAGCATTTT. As protein: CASRLQGGQPQHF.

The CDR3 here is CSVTAMNTEAFF. In DNA form, the CDR3 reads TGCAGCGTTACAGCCATGAACACTGAAGCTTTCTTT. The chain recombines TRBV29-1 with TRBJ1-1, with D hard to call. The CDR3 consists of 12 residues. Between the trimmed V and J ends, which lost 5 bases and 0 bases, there was a span of 7 bases. CDR1 is SQVTM and CDR2 is ANQGSEA in the germline V gene.

The V and J genes are TRBV2 and TRBJ1-5; D perhaps matches TRBD1 (6 bases). The CDR3 runs 13 residues. Looked up from germline, CDR1 is SNHLY and CDR2 is FYNNEI. Trimming left V 6 bases short and J 3 bases short, with 9 bases between. The CDR3 protein is CASRGHNNQPQHF. CDR3 nucleotide sequence: TGTGCCAGCAGGGGACACAACAATCAGCCCCAGCATTTT.

This clone was detected only once. The gene calls are TRBV9 and TRBJ2-2; D gene uncertain. The CDR3 contains 16 residues. CDR1 SGDLS and CDR2 YYNGEE come from the germline V gene. V was pared by 3 bases and J by 0 bases, with 12 bases between. In DNA, the CDR3 is TGTGCCAGCAGCGACCCCAGGACGGCGAACACCGGGGAGCTGTTTTTT. Its translation is CASSDPRTANTGELFF. Variable domain in full (rest from reference TRBV9 and TRBJ2-2): DSGVTQTPKHLITATGQRVTLRCSPRSGDLSVYWYQQSLDQGLQFLIQYYNGEERAKGNILERFSAQQFPDLHSELNLSSLELGDSALYFCASSDPRTANTGELFFGEGSRLTVL.

The table lists this clone with a count of one. The V gene is TRBV2, the J gene TRBJ1-4; 11 nucleotides agree with TRBD1. V lost 4 bases and J lost 5; bases outside the gene matches: 3. The CDR3 runs 15 residues. The germline V gene has CDR1 SNHLY and CDR2 FYNNEI. This chain's CDR3 is CASSVDRGRNEKLFF. For the CDR3, the DNA is TGTGCCAGCAGTGTGGACAGGGGGCGGAATGAAAAACTGTTTTTT.

The chain uses TRBV7-9 and TRBJ1-2, with 11 bases that match TRBD1. The V and J ends lost 4 bases and 5 bases, in that order; junction bases with no gene match: 18. Germline values: CDR1 SEHNR, CDR2 FQNEAQ (reference sequence). The CDR3 length is 19 residues. CDR3 coding DNA: TGTGCCAGCAGCTGGCAGCCGGGACAGGGGGTGGACGGGTCGTATGGCTACACCTTC. Amino acid sequence: CASSWQPGQGVDGSYGYTF.

V usage is TRBV6-1 and J usage is TRBJ2-7; the match to TRBD2 covers 7 bases. The V gene end was trimmed by 7 bases and the J gene end by 9 bases; junction bases not matched to a gene: 9. The CDR3 sequence is 12 residues long. Germline CDR1 reads MNHNS; CDR2 reads SASEGT. CDR3 coding DNA: TGTGCCAGCACCTCGCGGGAGATGGGGCAGTACTTC. It codes for CASTSREMGQYF.

The rearrangement joins TRBV5-4 to TRBJ2-2; the match to TRBD1 covers 7 bases. CDR1 and CDR2 from the germline V gene are SGHNT and YYREEE (reference sequence). The CDR3 has 15 residues. V lost 5 bases and J lost 5; bases outside the gene matches: 9. The CDR3 DNA follows: TGTGCCAGCAGGACGACAGGGACACGAACCGGGGAGCTGTTTTTT. This codes for CASRTTGTRTGELFF.

There are a few counts of this clone. This chain uses TRBV19 with TRBJ1-6, with TRBD1 identical over 7 bases. V trimming: 5 bases; J trimming: 5 bases; junction bases outside the gene matches: 6. CDR1 and CDR2 from the germline V gene are LNHDA and SQIVND (reference sequence). There are 15 residues in the CDR3. DNA for the CDR3: TGTGCCAGTAGTGGATACAGGGGTAATAATTCACCCCTCCACTTT. It yields the protein CASSGYRGNNSPLHF.

The rearrangement joins TRBV3-1 (or the pseudogene TRBV3-2) to TRBJ1-4, with TRBD1 identical over 7 bases. This CDR3 is 15 amino acids long. V trimming: 3 bases; J trimming: 5 bases; junction bases outside the gene matches: 6. Germline loops: CDR1 LGHDT, CDR2 YNNKEL (reference sequence). CDR3 DNA sequence: TGTGCCAGCAGCCATACGGGACAGAACAATGAAAAACTGTTTTTT. This encodes CASSHTGQNNEKLFF.

This rearrangement joins TRBV19 to TRBJ1-1, with TRBD1 as a possible D gene (6 bases). This CDR3 is 14 amino acids long. Germline V CDR1 and CDR2: LNHDA, SQIVND (reference sequence). Trimming took off 4 bases at V and 1 base at J, with 10 bases between the two ends. CDR3 in amino acids: CASSTGTTNTEAFF. For the CDR3, the DNA is TGTGCCAGTAGTACCGGGACAACGAACACTGAAGCTTTCTTT.

CDR3 sequence (DNA): TGTGCCAGTAGTAGACAGAGCTCCTACGAGCAGTACTTC. Translation gives CASSRQSSYEQYF. This chain links TRBV19 with TRBJ2-7; the D gene is possibly TRBD1 (5 bases). The V gene lost 4 bases and the J gene lost 0 bases, with 7 bases spanning the gap. Germline V lookup: CDR1 LNHDA, CDR2 SQIVND (reference sequence). The CDR3 is made up of 13 amino acids.

The chain uses TRBV6-2 or TRBV6-3 and TRBJ2-1; possibly TRBD1 for D (6 bases). The germline V gene has CDR1 MNHEY and CDR2 SVGEGT. The CDR3 contains 13 residues. Trimming left V 6 bases short and J 7 bases short, with 13 bases between. In nucleotides, the CDR3 is TGTGCCAGCAGCTGGGGGACAATAAATGAGCAGTTCTTC. Its protein product is CASSWGTINEQFF.

The V and J genes are TRBV6-2 or TRBV6-3 and TRBJ1-6; D is uncertain. Germline V gene lookup returns CDR1 MNHEY and CDR2 SVGEGT. The V and J ends lost 2 bases and 4 bases respectively, with 12 bases between them. The CDR3 totals 16 residues. The DNA of the CDR3 is TGTGCCAGCAGTTACACCTCACCGGCATATAATTCACCCCTCCACTTT. It translates to CASSYTSPAYNSPLHF.

The CDR3 DNA follows: TGTGCCAGCAGCCGGGGCCCCTTGGGACTCCCCTACGAGCAGTACTTC. Protein: CASSRGPLGLPYEQYF. This sequence joins TRBV7-9 and TRBJ2-7; tentative D call: TRBD2 (6 bases). Germline CDR1 and CDR2: SEHNR and FQNEAQ (reference sequence). This CDR3 is built from 16 residues. Trimming cost V 5 bases and J 2 bases, with 19 bases left between them.

This chain connects TRBV6-5 to TRBJ1-1, with D maybe TRBD1 (5 bases). The CDR3 totals 13 residues. V was pared by 6 bases and J by 12 bases, with 20 bases between. From germline, CDR1 is MNHEY and CDR2 SVGAGI. The CDR3 reads CASRSRVGTLSFF. The CDR3 nucleotides read TGTGCCAGCAGATCGAGGGTAGGGACTCTCTCTTTCTTT.

V is TRBV15 and J is TRBJ1-4; D remains ambiguous. This CDR3 has 12 amino acids. In germline, CDR1 is LNHNV, CDR2 YYDKDF (reference sequence). V shed 1 base and J shed 5 bases, with 2 bases lying between them. CDR3 bases: TGTGCCACCAGCAGAGGAAATGAAAAACTGTTTTTT. Protein product: CATSRGNEKLFF. The complete variable domain, with remaining parts taken from reference TRBV15 and TRBJ1-4, reads DAMVIQNPRYQVTQFGKPVTLSCSQTLNHNVMYWYQQKSSQAPKLLFHYYDKDFNNEADTPDNFQSRRPNTSFCFLDIRSPGLGDTAMYLCATSRGNEKLFFGSGTQLSVL.

This sequence joins TRBV10-3 and TRBJ2-1; D uncertain. The length of the CDR3 is 14 residues. Looked up from germline, CDR1 is ENHRY and CDR2 is SYGVKD. The V end was cut by 1 base, the J end by 4 bases, with 8 bases between. CDR3 DNA sequence: TGTGCCATCAGTGAGTTCAACGTTTACAATGAGCAGTTCTTC. It encodes CAISEFNVYNEQFF.

J is TRBJ1-6 and V is TRBV7-3; D is undetermined. Trimming left V 1 base short and J 5 bases short, with 12 bases between. Germline lookup yields CDR1 SGHTA and CDR2 FQGTGA. The CDR3 has 16 amino acids. CDR3 loop: CASSLNPPHNNSPLHF. CDR3 DNA: TGTGCCAGCAGCTTAAACCCCCCGCATAATAATTCACCCCTCCACTTT.

J is TRBJ2-7 and V is TRBV27, with 9 bases fitting TRBD1. Germline V gene sequence: CDR1 MNHEY, CDR2 SMNVEV (reference sequence). Trimming took 2 bases from V and 3 from J; bases not matched to a gene: 2. CDR3 length equals 14 residues. CDR3 nucleotide sequence: TGTGCCAGCAGTTTAGGGGACAGGGACTACGAGCAGTACTTC. Translating gives CASSLGDRDYEQYF.

This sequence joins TRBV5-4 and TRBJ2-1; tentative D call: TRBD2 (6 bases). The ends were cut back, 1 base at V and 8 bases at J, with 16 bases in the middle. Germline V CDR1 and CDR2: SGHNT, YYREEE (reference sequence). The CDR3 covers 15 residues. Here the CDR3 reads CASSLRVSGDDEQFF. The DNA of the CDR3 is TGTGCCAGCAGCTTGAGGGTTAGCGGCGACGATGAGCAGTTCTTC.

The CDR3 loop reads CATKGLLLTGELFF. DNA of the CDR3: TGTGCCACCAAGGGTCTCTTATTGACCGGGGAGCTGTTTTTT. The V and J genes are TRBV6-5 and TRBJ2-2; D remains ambiguous. The CDR3 runs to 14 residues. Trimming removed 10 bases at V and 5 bases at J, with 17 bases between. The germline gives CDR1 MNHEY, CDR2 SVGAGI.

V and J are TRBV12-3 or TRBV12-4 and TRBJ1-1, with D possibly matching TRBD1 (6 bases). The V and J ends lost 4 bases and 1 base respectively, with 7 bases between them. There are 13 residues in the CDR3. The CDR3 here is CASSSDRNTEAFF. The CDR3 bases are TGTGCCAGCAGTTCGGACAGGAACACTGAAGCTTTCTTT.

This rearrangement joins TRBV5-1 to TRBJ2-5; 12 bases agree with TRBD2. J gave up 0 bases and V 2 bases, and 5 bases lay outside the gene matches. In germline, CDR1 is SGHRS, CDR2 YFSETQ. This CDR3 is 17 amino acids long. CDR3 sequence (DNA): TGCGCCAGCAGCTTACTAGCGGGAGGAGGTGACCAAGAGACCCAGTACTTC. Protein sequence: CASSLLAGGGDQETQYF.

This clone was observed a single time. The chain employs TRBV4-1 and TRBJ1-4, with D possibly TRBD1 on 5 matching bases. The CDR3 is 19 residues long. Trimming shortened V by 2 bases and J by 3 bases, and 22 bases separated the two germline ends. Germline V gene sequence: CDR1 MGHRA, CDR2 YSYEKL. In DNA, the CDR3 is TGCGCCAGCAGCCAAAGGGGCGTAGGAGCCATCGTCTCTAATGAAAAACTGTTTTTT. This codes for CASSQRGVGAIVSNEKLFF.